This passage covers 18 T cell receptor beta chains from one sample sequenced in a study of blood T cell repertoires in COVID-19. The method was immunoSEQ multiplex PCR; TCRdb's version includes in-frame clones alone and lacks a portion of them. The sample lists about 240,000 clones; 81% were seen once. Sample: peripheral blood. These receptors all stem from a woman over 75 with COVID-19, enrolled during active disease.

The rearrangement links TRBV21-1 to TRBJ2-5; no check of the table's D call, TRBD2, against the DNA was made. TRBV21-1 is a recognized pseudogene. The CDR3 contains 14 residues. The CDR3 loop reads CASSRSGGQETQYF. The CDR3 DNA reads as TGTGCCAGCAGCAGATCCGGGGGCCAAGAGACCCAGTACTTC.

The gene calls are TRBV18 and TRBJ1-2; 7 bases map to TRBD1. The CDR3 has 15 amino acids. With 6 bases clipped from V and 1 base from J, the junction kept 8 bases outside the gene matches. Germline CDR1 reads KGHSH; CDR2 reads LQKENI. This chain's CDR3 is CASSTTGVLNYGYTF. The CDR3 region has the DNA TGTGCCAGCTCGACAACAGGGGTGCTTAACTATGGCTACACCTTC.

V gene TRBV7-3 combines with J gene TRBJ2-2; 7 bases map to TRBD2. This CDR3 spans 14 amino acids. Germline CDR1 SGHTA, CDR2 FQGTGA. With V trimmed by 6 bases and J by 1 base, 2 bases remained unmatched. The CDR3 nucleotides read TGTGCCAGCAGAAGCGGGGTGAACACCGGGGAGCTGTTTTTT. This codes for CASRSGVNTGELFF.

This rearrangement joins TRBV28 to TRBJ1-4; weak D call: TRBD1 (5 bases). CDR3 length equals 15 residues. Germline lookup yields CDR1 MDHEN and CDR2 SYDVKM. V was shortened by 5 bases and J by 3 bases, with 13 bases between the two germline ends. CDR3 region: CASSVTGTSNEKLFF. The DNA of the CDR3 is TGTGCCAGCAGTGTAACAGGCACCTCTAATGAAAAACTGTTTTTT.

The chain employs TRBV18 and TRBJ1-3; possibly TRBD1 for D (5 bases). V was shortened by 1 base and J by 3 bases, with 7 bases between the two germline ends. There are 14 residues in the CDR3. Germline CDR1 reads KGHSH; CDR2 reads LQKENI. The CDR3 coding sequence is TGTGCCAGCTCACCACAGGGGAATGGAAACACCATATATTTT. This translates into CASSPQGNGNTIYF.

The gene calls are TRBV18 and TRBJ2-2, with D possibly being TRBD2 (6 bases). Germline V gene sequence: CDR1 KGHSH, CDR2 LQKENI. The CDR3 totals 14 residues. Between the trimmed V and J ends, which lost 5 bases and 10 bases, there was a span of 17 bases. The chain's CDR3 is CASSGGGIRMELFF. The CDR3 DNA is TGTGCCAGCTCAGGTGGCGGGATCCGTATGGAGCTGTTTTTT.

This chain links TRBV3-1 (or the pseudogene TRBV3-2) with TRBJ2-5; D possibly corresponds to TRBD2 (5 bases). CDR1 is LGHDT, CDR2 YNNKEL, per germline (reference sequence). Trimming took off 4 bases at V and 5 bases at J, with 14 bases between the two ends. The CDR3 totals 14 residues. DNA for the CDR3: TGTGCCAGCAGCCCCGGCACCCCGGGGGAGACCCAGTACTTC. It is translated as CASSPGTPGETQYF.

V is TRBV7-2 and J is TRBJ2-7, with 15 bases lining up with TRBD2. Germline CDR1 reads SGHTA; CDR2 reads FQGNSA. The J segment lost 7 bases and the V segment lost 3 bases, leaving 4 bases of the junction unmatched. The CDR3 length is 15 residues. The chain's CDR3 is CASSFEGTSGREQYF. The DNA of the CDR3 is TGTGCCAGCAGCTTTGAAGGGACTAGCGGGAGGGAGCAGTACTTC.

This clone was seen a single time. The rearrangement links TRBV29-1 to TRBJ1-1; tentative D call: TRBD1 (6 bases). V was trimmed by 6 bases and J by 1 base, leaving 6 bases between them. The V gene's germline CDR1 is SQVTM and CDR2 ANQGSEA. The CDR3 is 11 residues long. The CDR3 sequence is CSVQGNTEAFF. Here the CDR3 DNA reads TGCAGCGTACAGGGGAACACTGAAGCTTTCTTT. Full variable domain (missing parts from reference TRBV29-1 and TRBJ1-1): SAVISQKPSRDICQRGTSLTIQCQVDSQVTMMFWYRQQPGQSLTLIATANQGSEATYESGFVIDKFPISRPNLTFSTLTVSNMSPEDSSIYLCSVQGNTEAFFGQGTRLTVV.

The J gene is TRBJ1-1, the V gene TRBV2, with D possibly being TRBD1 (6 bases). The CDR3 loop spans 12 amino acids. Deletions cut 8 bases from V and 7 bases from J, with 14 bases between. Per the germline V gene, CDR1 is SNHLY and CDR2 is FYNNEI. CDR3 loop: CASGTQGFEAFF. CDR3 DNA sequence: TGTGCCAGCGGGACCCAGGGGTTTGAAGCTTTCTTT.

CDR3 residues: CASSLAGGHEQFF. The CDR3 DNA follows: TGTGCCAGCAGTTTAGCGGGGGGCCATGAGCAGTTCTTC. The chain employs TRBV28 and TRBJ2-1; TRBD2 matches 8 bases. The germline gives CDR1 MDHEN, CDR2 SYDVKM. The CDR3 runs to 13 residues. Trimming at V came to 2 bases and at J to 8 bases, leaving 2 bases not matched to a gene. Drawing the rest from reference TRBV28 and TRBJ2-1, the complete variable domain is DVKVTQSSRYLVKRTGEKVFLECVQDMDHENMFWYRQDPGLGLRLIYFSYDVKMKEKGDIPEGYSVSREKKERFSLILESASTNQTSMYLCASSLAGGHEQFFGPGTRLTVL.

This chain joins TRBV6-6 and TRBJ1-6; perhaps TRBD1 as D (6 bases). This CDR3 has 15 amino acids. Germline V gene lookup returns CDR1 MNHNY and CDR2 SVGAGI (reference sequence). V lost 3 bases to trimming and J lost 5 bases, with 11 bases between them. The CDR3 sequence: CASSYGGAHNSPLHF. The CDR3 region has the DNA TGTGCCAGCAGTTATGGGGGCGCCCATAATTCACCCCTCCACTTT.

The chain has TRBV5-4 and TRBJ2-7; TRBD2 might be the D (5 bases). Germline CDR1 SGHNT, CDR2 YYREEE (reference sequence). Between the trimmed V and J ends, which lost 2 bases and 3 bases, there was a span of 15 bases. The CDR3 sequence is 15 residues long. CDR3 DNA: TGTGCCAGCAGCTTTAAAACCGGGGAAAGCTACGAGCAGTACTTC. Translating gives CASSFKTGESYEQYF.

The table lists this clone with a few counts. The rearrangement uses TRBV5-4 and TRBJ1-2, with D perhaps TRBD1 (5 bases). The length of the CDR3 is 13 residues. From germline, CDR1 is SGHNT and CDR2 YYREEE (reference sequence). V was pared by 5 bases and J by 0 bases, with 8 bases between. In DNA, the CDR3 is TGTGCCAGCAGTGGGGCGGCTAACTATGGCTACACCTTC. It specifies CASSGAANYGYTF.

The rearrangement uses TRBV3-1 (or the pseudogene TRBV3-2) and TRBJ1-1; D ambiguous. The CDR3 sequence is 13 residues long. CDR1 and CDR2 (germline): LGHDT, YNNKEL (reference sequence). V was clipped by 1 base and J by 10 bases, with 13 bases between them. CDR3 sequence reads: CASSQGSGHRAFF. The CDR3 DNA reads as TGTGCCAGCAGCCAAGGTAGCGGGCATAGAGCTTTCTTT.

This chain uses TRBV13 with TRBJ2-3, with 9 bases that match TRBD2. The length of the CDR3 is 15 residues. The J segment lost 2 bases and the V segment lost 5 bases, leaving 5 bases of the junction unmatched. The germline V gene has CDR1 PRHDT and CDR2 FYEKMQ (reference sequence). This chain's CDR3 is CASSRTSAITDTQYF. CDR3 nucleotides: TGTGCCAGCAGCCGGACTAGCGCGATCACAGATACGCAGTATTTT.

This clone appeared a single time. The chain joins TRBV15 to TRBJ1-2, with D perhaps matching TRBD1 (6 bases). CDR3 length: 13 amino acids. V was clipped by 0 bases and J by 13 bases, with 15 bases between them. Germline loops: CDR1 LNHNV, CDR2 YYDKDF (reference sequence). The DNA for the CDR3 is TGTGCCACCAGCAGAGACGAGGGGGGAGGGAGCACCTTC. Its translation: CATSRDEGGGSTF.

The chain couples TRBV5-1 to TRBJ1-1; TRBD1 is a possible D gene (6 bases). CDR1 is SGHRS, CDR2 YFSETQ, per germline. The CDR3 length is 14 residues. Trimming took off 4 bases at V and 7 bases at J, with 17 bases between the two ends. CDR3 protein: CASSALGGSLEAFF. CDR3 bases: TGCGCCAGCAGCGCCCTTGGGGGCTCCCTTGAAGCTTTCTTT.